The 6 T cell receptor beta chains below come from one sample, sequenced in a study of blood T cell repertoires in COVID-19. Assay used: immunoSEQ multiplex PCR; TCRdb lists only in-frame clones, some missing. The data show about 160,000 clones, with 70% to 90% seen just once and 0.85% to 1.2% held by the top ten. The specimen was peripheral blood. Source of these receptors: a man in his forties with acute or convalescent COVID-19.

This clone was seen once. The chain carries TRBV5-1 and TRBJ2-3; 9 bases agree with TRBD2. Germline V gives CDR1 SGHRS, CDR2 YFSETQ. The CDR3 contains 15 residues. With 2 bases clipped from V and 1 base from J, the junction kept 2 bases outside the gene matches. CDR3 DNA sequence: TGCGCCAGCAGCTTCCGCGGGGGGGGCACAGATACGCAGTATTTT. Translating gives CASSFRGGGTDTQYF. Combining the CDR3 with reference TRBV5-1 and TRBJ2-3 gives the whole variable domain KAGVTQTPRYLIKTRGQQVTLSCSPISGHRSVSWYQQTPGQGLQFLFEYFSETQRNKGNFPGRFSGRQFSNSRSEMNVSTLELGDSALYLCASSFRGGGTDTQYFGPGTRLTVL.

This chain joins TRBV28 and TRBJ2-5; the match to TRBD1 covers 8 bases. Trimming took 8 bases from V and 5 from J; bases not matched to a gene: 7. Per the germline V gene, CDR1 is MDHEN and CDR2 is SYDVKM. There are 13 residues in the CDR3. The DNA for the CDR3 is TGTGCCAGCGGTCGGACAGGGAGGGAGACCCAGTACTTC. Protein product: CASGRTGRETQYF.

The rearrangement uses TRBV15 and TRBJ2-2; D gene unclear. The CDR3 consists of 14 residues. Germline CDR1 is LNHNV and CDR2 is YYDKDF (reference sequence). V was cut by 0 bases and J by 5 bases, with 7 bases left in between. CDR3 protein: CATSREVETGELFF. The DNA of the CDR3 is TGTGCCACCAGCAGAGAAGTGGAGACCGGGGAGCTGTTTTTT.

V and J are TRBV9 and TRBJ2-7; the D gene is possibly TRBD1 (6 bases). The CDR3 runs to 15 residues. V dropped 0 bases and J dropped 5 bases, with 15 bases sitting between them. The germline gives CDR1 SGDLS, CDR2 YYNGEE. The CDR3 bases are TGTGCCAGCAGCGTAGAGATAGGCAGGGGCCACGAGCAGTACTTC. Protein: CASSVEIGRGHEQYF.

This clone was counted only a few times. This chain links TRBV3-1 (or the pseudogene TRBV3-2) with TRBJ1-2, with D possibly being TRBD1 (5 bases). Trimming removed 5 bases at V and 1 base at J, with 8 bases between. This CDR3 region has 13 residues. Germline CDR1 LGHDT, CDR2 YNNKEL (reference sequence). CDR3: CASSTTVNYGYTF. DNA for the CDR3: TGTGCCAGCAGCACGACAGTTAACTATGGCTACACCTTC.

The CDR3 region has the DNA TGTGCCAGCAGCCTCCAAGGCGGGGGGGCTGGTGAGCAGTTCTTC. Residues: CASSLQGGGAGEQFF. The V gene is TRBV5-6, the J gene TRBJ2-1; 9 bases are shared with TRBD2. The germline V gene has CDR1 SGHDT and CDR2 YYEEEE. CDR3 length: 15 residues. V lost 4 bases to trimming and J lost 9 bases; unmatched junction nucleotides: 11.